This passage covers 16 T cell receptor beta chains from one sample sequenced in a study of T cell repertoires in cytomegalovirus infection. TCRdb called the reads again in MiXCR, with one record for every CDR3 protein. The sample shows hundreds of thousands of distinct CDR3 sequences, about 24% of them seen only once. Sequencing used CD8+ T cells from PBMCs. The source is a human donor in good health (CMV status not recorded). Some clones in this sample may be carry-over from other donors' samples.

The sample holds a few counts of this clonotype. The rearrangement links TRBV19 to TRBJ1-1; D gene unclear. The CDR3 loop spans 13 amino acids. In germline, CDR1 is LNHDA, CDR2 SQIVND (reference sequence). V lost 6 bases to trimming and J lost 1 base, with 9 bases between them. CDR3 region: CASRSRGNTEAFF. The CDR3 DNA sequence: TGTGCCAGTAGGTCCCGGGGGAACACTGAAGCTTTCTTT.

The DNA of the CDR3 is TGTGCCAGCAACGGTGGAGGGAAAAACACCGGGGAGCTGTTTTTT. Amino acids: CASNGGGKNTGELFF. The chain is built from TRBV2 and TRBJ2-2, with TRBD2 as a possible D gene (6 bases). The CDR3 has 15 residues. The germline V and J ends were trimmed by 7 bases and 2 bases, with 14 bases remaining between them. Germline V lookup: CDR1 SNHLY, CDR2 FYNNEI.

This clonotype was detected a few times. J is TRBJ2-7 and V is TRBV7-9, with 12 bases matching TRBD1. V dropped 7 bases and J dropped 2; count of bases not matched to a gene: 9. CDR1 and CDR2 from the germline V gene are SEHNR and FQNEAQ (reference sequence). CDR3 length: 16 residues. The CDR3 DNA reads TGTGCCAGCACCCGGGGGGGACAGGGGGCAACCTACGAGCAGTACTTC. This codes for CASTRGGQGATYEQYF.

The CDR3 loop is CSAEDRGFNQPQHF. The CDR3 DNA is TGCAGTGCGGAGGACAGGGGGTTTAATCAGCCCCAGCATTTT. The chain couples TRBV20-1 to TRBJ1-5, with 10 bases aligning to TRBD1. Germline-derived CDR1 and CDR2 are DFQATT and SNEGSKA (reference sequence). V lost 6 bases, J lost 4 bases, and 6 bases stayed unmatched. CDR3 size: 14 residues.

This clonotype was picked up a small number of times. The CDR3 is CASSDTVNSYNEQFF. The CDR3 bases are TGTGCCAGCAGCGATACAGTGAACTCCTACAATGAGCAGTTCTTC. This rearrangement joins TRBV2 to TRBJ2-1, with D unclear. Per the germline V gene, CDR1 is SNHLY and CDR2 is FYNNEI. Trimming shortened V by 6 bases and J by 0 bases, and 12 bases separated the two germline ends. This CDR3 has 15 amino acids.

The chain uses TRBV5-1 and TRBJ2-5; tentative D call: TRBD1 (6 bases). CDR3 length: 15 residues. V was shortened by 0 bases and J by 2 bases, with 11 bases between the two germline ends. In germline, CDR1 is SGHRS, CDR2 YFSETQ. CDR3 DNA sequence: TGCGCCAGCAGCTTGGCCGGGGACACACAAGAGACCCAGTACTTC. It encodes CASSLAGDTQETQYF.

This clonotype has more than one count but fewer than ten. The chain recombines TRBV27 with TRBJ2-1, with 9 bases matching TRBD1. V gave up 2 bases and J gave up 3 bases; unmatched junction bases: 8. Germline values: CDR1 MNHEY, CDR2 SMNVEV (reference sequence). The CDR3 extends over 17 amino acids. The CDR3 sequence: CASSLTGGADYYNEQFF. The DNA for the CDR3 is TGTGCCAGCAGTTTAACAGGGGGCGCGGATTACTACAATGAGCAGTTCTTC.

This clonotype was counted ten times or more. The chain uses TRBV6-5 and TRBJ1-1; tentatively, D is TRBD1 (6 bases). The CDR3 sequence is 13 residues long. The V gene's germline CDR1 is MNHEY and CDR2 SVGAGI. V dropped 5 bases and J dropped 1 base, with 8 bases sitting between them. The CDR3 coding sequence is TGTGCCAGCAGTCAGGGGTGGAACACTGAAGCTTTCTTT. This encodes CASSQGWNTEAFF.

The chain recombines TRBV20-1 with TRBJ2-1, with D unclear. This CDR3 contains 15 residues. Germline values: CDR1 DFQATT, CDR2 SNEGSKA (reference sequence). Trimming shortened V by 2 bases and J by 0 bases, and 11 bases separated the two germline ends. Here the CDR3 DNA reads TGCAGTGCTAGAATCGGCGAGAGCTCCTACAATGAGCAGTTCTTC. Residues: CSARIGESSYNEQFF.

The chain is built from TRBV9 and TRBJ2-1; 9 bases agree with TRBD2. Per germline, CDR1 SGDLS and CDR2 YYNGEE. V gave up 0 bases and J gave up 5 bases; unmatched junction bases: 6. This CDR3 is 16 amino acids long. The CDR3 DNA is TGTGCCAGCAGCGTAGGAAAAGCGGGGGGAAACAATGAGCAGTTCTTC. Its protein product is CASSVGKAGGNNEQFF.

This clonotype has at least ten counts. The chain joins TRBV7-8 to TRBJ2-1; D gene ambiguous. The CDR3 covers 13 residues. Per the germline V gene, CDR1 is SGHVS and CDR2 is FQNEAQ. The V gene lost 5 bases and the J gene lost 5 bases, with 10 bases spanning the gap. The CDR3 bases are TGTGCCAGCAGCCTCAGACAAAACAATGAGCAGTTCTTC. This translates into CASSLRQNNEQFF.

This rearrangement joins TRBV29-1 to TRBJ2-1; 12 positions agree with TRBD1. The CDR3 sequence is 13 residues long. The germline V gene has CDR1 SQVTM and CDR2 ANQGSEA. The CDR3 coding sequence is TGCAGGGGACAGGGGGCGCGAGCTAATGAGCAGTTCTTC. It encodes CRGQGARANEQFF.

Turning to this clonotype: Sequence at one end of the junction differs from germline and may be a read error. The chain is built from TRBV4-1 and TRBJ2-7; 9 bases fit TRBD1. Germline CDR1 reads MGHRA; CDR2 reads YSYEKL. CDR3 length equals 16 residues. CDR3 region: CASSDTPGQGSNEQYF. CDR3 DNA sequence: TGTGCCAGCAGTGATACTCCGGGACAGGGATCCAACGAGCAGTACTTC.

This clonotype was found many times. An end of the junction differs from the germline gene, which may be a read error. The chain recombines TRBV19 with TRBJ2-7, with D perhaps matching TRBD1 (5 bases). The germline V gene encodes CDR1 LNHDA and CDR2 SQIVND (reference sequence). This CDR3 has 12 residues. CDR3 sequence (DNA): TGTGCCAGCTCCACAGGCACCTACGAACAGTACTTC. Residues: CASSTGTYEQYF.

This clonotype occurred a few times. The J gene is TRBJ1-1, the V gene TRBV28; possible D gene TRBD1, 5 bases. Germline V lookup: CDR1 MDHEN, CDR2 SYDVKM. The V gene lost 4 bases and the J gene lost 4 bases, with 16 bases spanning the gap. This CDR3 is 15 amino acids long. CDR3 residues: CASSSPIRRGTEAFF. The CDR3 coding sequence is TGTGCCAGCAGTTCCCCCATTCGTAGGGGCACTGAAGCTTTCTTT.

This clonotype was seen only a few times. CDR3 nucleotide sequence: TGTGCCAGCCGGGGACACATCTCCTATAATTCACCCCTCCACTTT. Translating gives CASRGHISYNSPLHF. The V gene is TRBV25-1, the J gene TRBJ1-6; possible D gene TRBD1, 6 bases. The V gene's germline CDR1 is MGHDK and CDR2 SYGVNS. Trimming removed 8 bases at V and 0 bases at J, with 11 bases between. CDR3 length: 15 amino acids.